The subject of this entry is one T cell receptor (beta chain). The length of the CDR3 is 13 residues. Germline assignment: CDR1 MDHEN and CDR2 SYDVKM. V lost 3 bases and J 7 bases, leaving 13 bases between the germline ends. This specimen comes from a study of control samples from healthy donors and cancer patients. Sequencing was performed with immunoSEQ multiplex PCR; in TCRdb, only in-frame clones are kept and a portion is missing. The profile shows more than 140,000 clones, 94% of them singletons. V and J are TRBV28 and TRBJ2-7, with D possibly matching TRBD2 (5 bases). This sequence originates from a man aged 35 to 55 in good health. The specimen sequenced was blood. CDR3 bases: TGTGCCAGCAGTTTCCCCGTCTCGGGGGAGCAGTACTTC. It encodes CASSFPVSGEQYF.